These T cell receptor beta chains were read from a single sample in a study of shared clonotypes between healthy human individuals. Generated by immunoSEQ multiplex PCR, the TCRdb table keeps only in-frame clones and is missing some. The sample shows around 620,000 clones, 95% of them seen only once. Input material: naive CD8+ T cells sorted from blood. These receptor sequences come from a woman in her 30s in good health. Both conserved end residues are part of each CDR3.

>TRBV28|16|TRBJ1-5
CASAYRGFGGNQPQHF
>TRBV28|16|TRBJ2-1
CASSFPTSGTFNEQFF
>TRBV28|16|TRBJ2-7
CASSPPGGRASYEQYF
>TRBV2|14|TRBJ2-3
CASSEEKTQHTQYF
>TRBV7-9|15|TRBJ1-5
CASSRDSDRYRPQHF
>TRBV5-6|15|TRBJ1-1
CASSQTNRLNTEAFF
>TRBV11-2|17|TRBJ2-7
CASSLDLGTRKKYEQYF
>TRBV27|12|TRBJ2-2
CASSPLAGELFF
>TRBV9|12|TRBJ2-7
CASGDGSDEQYF
>TRBV10-3|16|TRBJ2-5
CAISSRTRDRQETQYF
>TRBV7-9|13|TRBJ2-3
CASSSGRTDTQYF
>TRBV7-6|13|TRBJ2-7
CASSSGPGDEQYF
>TRBV4-2|18|TRBJ2-3
CASSQDPTGTSGSDTQYF
>TRBV9|13|TRBJ2-7
CASSVGGGHEQYF
>TRBV13|17|TRBJ2-7
CASSPYTASGVTYEQYF
>TRBV25-1|12|TRBJ2-4
CASSVGKNIQYF
>TRBV13|15|TRBJ2-7
CASSLGQGRTYEQYF
>TRBV27|15|TRBJ1-2
CASSLTGDRGNGYTF
>TRBV9|15|TRBJ1-2
CASSGPGADGYGYTF
>TRBV15|15|TRBJ2-2
CATSGRTTNTGELFF
>TRBV28|14|TRBJ1-1
CASREFVGSTEAFF
>TRBV11-1|17|TRBJ2-5
CASSQYPPWSEQETQYF
>TRBV29-1|15|TRBJ2-2
CSVDGGQGRTGELFF
>TRBV15|16|TRBJ1-5
CATSRDRGYSNQPQHF
>TRBV5-4|12|TRBJ2-1
CASSFSPHEQFF
>TRBV4-2|22|TRBJ1-4
CASSHRAVGFGQVWSEEEKLFF
>TRBV7-9|15|TRBJ2-1
CASSDTGGSGYEQFF
>TRBV10-3|14|TRBJ1-5
CAISEVTVNQPQHF
>TRBV7-8|17|TRBJ2-5
CASSSRTSGLIKETQYF
>TRBV6-1|13|TRBJ1-2
CASSEMGLEGYTF
>TRBV9|17|TRBJ2-6
CASSVGRRSSGANVLTF
>TRBV9|15|TRBJ2-3
CASSVALAGIDTQYF
>TRBV2|15|TRBJ2-1
CASRQGRGDYNEQFF
>TRBV13|16|TRBJ2-7
CASSLGSLGPDYEQYF
>TRBV7-2|14|TRBJ2-5
CASSSRDYQETQYF
>TRBV29-1|14|TRBJ2-1
CSVFPEGVGNEQFF
>TRBV28|15|TRBJ2-7
CASSFGRGAGYEQYF
>TRBV2|15|TRBJ1-1
CASSYREVGGTEAFF
>TRBV23-1|15|TRBJ1-1
CASSQSDREFTEAFF
>TRBV5-1|15|TRBJ1-1
CASSSRQDLNTEAFF
>TRBV7-9|13|TRBJ2-7
CASVQGGGNEQYF
>TRBV7-9|16|TRBJ2-7
CASSGIAGPRGYEQYF
>TRBV11-3|13|.
CASSLSATYEQYF
>TRBV4-1|16|TRBJ1-5
CASSQDPAGANQPQHF
>TRBV11-3|17|TRBJ2-1
CASSLEGLAKTHNEQFF
>TRBV14|14|TRBJ1-3
CASSQLVSGNTIYF
>TRBV28|14|TRBJ2-5
CASTVDRGLSEQYF
>TRBV7-7|17|TRBJ2-5
CASSLYPGTSGQETQYF
>TRBV5-4|12|TRBJ2-7
CASSRGGSLEYF
>TRBV5-6|15|TRBJ2-7
CASSLAFTNFYEQYF
>TRBV13|15|TRBJ2-1
CASSPRTSGYNEQFF
>TRBV7-9|13|TRBJ2-1
CASSFGGGNEQFF
>TRBV28|14|TRBJ1-2
CASSTTGSNYGYTF
>TRBV7-8|15|TRBJ1-2
CASSPKGGVNYGYTF